This is a list of T cell receptor beta chains from one sample in a study of cytomegalovirus exposure and HLA in healthy donors. Sequencing used immunoSEQ multiplex PCR; TCRdb keeps in-frame clones, though not all of them. Of 150,000 to 200,000 clones listed, 75% are singletons. Source material: PBMCs. All receptors come from a woman in her 50s in good health and CMV-seropositive. Both conserved end residues are part of each CDR3. The order of the fields is J gene, CDR3 length, D gene, V gene, clone size, CDR3 DNA, CDR3 protein. The D gene is left open where the match is weak. Clone sizes are given selectively: once, few, many, or a class where the clone is expanded.

TRBJ1-1,13,-,TRBV6-6,once,TGTGCCAGCAGATGGGGGCTGAACACTGAAGCTTTCTTT,CASRWGLNTEAFF
TRBJ2-3,13,-,TRBV2,few,TGTGCCAGCAGATCCCTCCTGCACGGTACGCAGTATTTT,CASRSLLHGTQYF
TRBJ2-5,18,-,TRBV4-2,-,TGTGCCAGCAGCCAAGAGTTCGACCAGGATGGGAGTCAAGAGACCCAGTACTTC,CASSQEFDQDGSQETQYF
TRBJ1-6,16,-,TRBV28,-,TGTGCCAGCAGGCCGGGTCTGAGCTCCTATAATTCACCCCTCCACTTT,CASRPGLSSYNSPLHF
TRBJ2-7,13,TRBD1,TRBV2,-,TGTGCCACCGGGGAGGGACAGGGCTACGAGCAGTACTTC,CATGEGQGYEQYF
TRBJ1-2,13,TRBD1,TRBV2,-,TGTGCCGGCAGTGCATTAAGGACAGGCCAGGGAACCTTC,CAGSALRTGQGTF
TRBJ2-3,14,TRBD2,TRBV18,-,TGTGCCAGCTCACCAATCGGGAGGACAGATACGCAGTATTTT,CASSPIGRTDTQYF
TRBJ2-3,12,TRBD2,TRBV29-1,-,TGCAGCGTTTTGGCGGGGGGTTTTACGCAGTATTTT,CSVLAGGFTQYF
TRBJ2-5,16,TRBD2,TRBV6-5,-,TGTGCCAGCAGTTACTCTTTCGGGGGGGGACAAGAGACCCAGTACTTC,CASSYSFGGGQETQYF
TRBJ2-7,15,-,TRBV6-1,-,TGTGCCAGCAGCTTCCCGGGCCAGGGGATCTACGAGCAGTACTTC,CASSFPGQGIYEQYF
TRBJ2-1,15,TRBD1,TRBV6-1,-,TGTGCCAGCAGCCCCGGGACAGTTACCTACAATGAGCAGTTCTTC,CASSPGTVTYNEQFF
TRBJ2-7,15,-,TRBV10-3,-,TGTGCCATCAGTGAGTCGAGGCCCGGAGGCTACGAGCAGTACTTC,CAISESRPGGYEQYF
TRBJ2-7,16,-,TRBV19,-,TGTGCCAGTAGTATAAGGGTGGCGGGGGCCCAGGACGAGCAGTACTTC,CASSIRVAGAQDEQYF
TRBJ2-1,13,TRBD2,TRBV5-1,once,TGCGCCAGCAGCTTGGCCGGGGGGAATGAGCAGTTCTTC,CASSLAGGNEQFF
TRBJ2-3,16,TRBD1,TRBV9,-,TGTGCCAGCAGCGCAACAGGGGTATGGGGTACAGATACGCAGTATTTT,CASSATGVWGTDTQYF
TRBJ1-1,14,TRBD1,TRBV15,-,TGTGCCACCAGCAGAGCAAGACAGGGAACTGAAGCTTTCTTT,CATSRARQGTEAFF
TRBJ1-4,15,TRBD1,TRBV5-6,-,TGTGCCAGCAGCAAAGGGGGCTTGTATAATGAAAAACTGTTTTTT,CASSKGGLYNEKLFF
TRBJ1-1,14,-,TRBV6-5,-,TGTGCCAGCAGCCCACCCGGGTCGGTCTTCGAGGCTTTCTTT,CASSPPGSVFEAFF
TRBJ1-2,13,TRBD1,TRBV29-1,-,TGCAGCGTTGAAAGGGACAGTTCCTATGGCTACACCTTC,CSVERDSSYGYTF
TRBJ2-7,13,-,TRBV14,-,TGTGCCAGCAGCCATCTCCTAACCGTTGAGCAGTACTTC,CASSHLLTVEQYF
TRBJ2-2,14,-,TRBV27,-,TGTGCCAGCAGTGACCTAGGGGGATCCGGGGAGCTGTTTTTT,CASSDLGGSGELFF
TRBJ2-1,13,-,TRBV5-1,few,TGCGCCAGCAGCTCGGGCTTCTCGGGGGAGCAGTTCTTC,CASSSGFSGEQFF
TRBJ2-7,13,TRBD2,TRBV6-7,-,TGTGCCAGCAGTTACGGCGGGGGGGACGAGCAGTACTTC,CASSYGGGDEQYF
TRBJ2-1,16,TRBD2,TRBV6-5,once,TGTGCCAGCAGTTACTCCCCAGGACTAGTTAACAATGAGCAGTTCTTC,CASSYSPGLVNNEQFF
TRBJ1-1,13,-,TRBV10-3,-,TGTGCCATCAGCTCCGACAGAAGGACTGAAGCTTTCTTT,CAISSDRRTEAFF
TRBJ1-4,17,-,TRBV19,-,TGTGCCAGTAGTATTAGGCCTTCAGGATCAACTAATGAAAAACTGTTTTTT,CASSIRPSGSTNEKLFF
TRBJ2-5,15,TRBD1,TRBV5-5,-,TGTGCCAGCAGCTTAACAGGGGGGACGGGAGAGACCCAGTACTTC,CASSLTGGTGETQYF
TRBJ1-1,12,-,TRBV2,few,TGTGCCAGCAGTTACAGGAACACTGAAGCTTTCTTT,CASSYRNTEAFF
TRBJ2-3,15,-,TRBV5-1,few,TGCGCCAGCAGCTTGAAACGACTATACACAGATACGCAGTATTTT,CASSLKRLYTDTQYF
TRBJ2-7,15,-,TRBV7-9,few,TGTGCCAGCAGCTTAGGATTACAGGGTTCCTACGAGCAGTACTTC,CASSLGLQGSYEQYF
TRBJ2-7,11,-,TRBV10-3,once,TGTGCCATCAGTGGAGGATACGAGCAGTACTTC,CAISGGYEQYF
TRBJ2-5,14,-,TRBV7-3,-,TGTGCCAGCAGCCTAGACGGGTCCCAAGAGACCCAGTACTTC,CASSLDGSQETQYF
TRBJ1-1,14,-,TRBV2,few,TGTGCCAGCAGTGAGACAGTAATGAACACTGAAGCTTTCTTT,CASSETVMNTEAFF
TRBJ1-5,14,TRBD1,TRBV12-5,-,TGTGCTAGTGGTACCGACAGGGCTCTTCAGCCCCAGCATTTT,CASGTDRALQPQHF
TRBJ2-7,13,-,TRBV19,-,TGTGCCAGTAGTATAGAGCAGGACTACGAGCAGTACTTC,CASSIEQDYEQYF
TRBJ1-6,15,-,TRBV18,-,TGTGCCAGCTCACCACCGGCACGTAGCGACTCACCCCTCCACTTT,CASSPPARSDSPLHF
TRBJ2-1,18,TRBD1,TRBV7-9,-,TGTGCCAGCAGCTTAGGACGGATGACAGGGGCAAGGGACAATGAGCAGTTCTTC,CASSLGRMTGARDNEQFF
TRBJ2-1,14,TRBD1,TRBV7-6,once,TGTGCCAGCAGCTTACGGGGACAGAACAATGAGCAGTTCTTC,CASSLRGQNNEQFF
TRBJ1-6,19,-,TRBV4-1,-,TGCGCCAGCAGCCGCAACCCAAATACGGGGGGCTCCTATAATTCACCCCTCCACTTT,CASSRNPNTGGSYNSPLHF
TRBJ1-1,17,-,TRBV21-1,-,TGTGCCAGCAGCAAAGAACAGGGGGCGCGGGGGGGCACTGAAGCTTTCTTT,CASSKEQGARGGTEAFF
TRBJ1-2,13,-,TRBV7-3,-,TGTGCCAGCAGCTCGGAAACGGGGGGTGGCTACACCTTC,CASSSETGGGYTF
TRBJ1-2,14,TRBD1,TRBV23-1,-,TGCGCCAGCAGTCAACCCCAGGGGGCCGGTGGCTACACCTTC,CASSQPQGAGGYTF
TRBJ1-1,13,-,TRBV11-2,-,TGTGCCAGCAGCTTAATAGGGGGTACTGAAGCTTTCTTT,CASSLIGGTEAFF